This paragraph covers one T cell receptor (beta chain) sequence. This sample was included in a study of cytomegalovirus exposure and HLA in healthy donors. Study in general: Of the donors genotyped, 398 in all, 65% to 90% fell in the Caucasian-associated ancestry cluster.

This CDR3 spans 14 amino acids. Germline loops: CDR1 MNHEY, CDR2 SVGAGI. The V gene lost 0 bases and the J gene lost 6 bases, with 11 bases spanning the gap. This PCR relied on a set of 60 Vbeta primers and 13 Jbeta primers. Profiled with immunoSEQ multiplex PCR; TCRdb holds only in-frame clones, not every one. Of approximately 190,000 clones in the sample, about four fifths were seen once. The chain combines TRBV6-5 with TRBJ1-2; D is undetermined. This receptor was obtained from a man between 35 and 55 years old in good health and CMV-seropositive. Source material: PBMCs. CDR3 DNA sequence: TGTGCCAGCAGTTACTCGGAGGGCTTTAATGGCTACACCTTC. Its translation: CASSYSEGFNGYTF.